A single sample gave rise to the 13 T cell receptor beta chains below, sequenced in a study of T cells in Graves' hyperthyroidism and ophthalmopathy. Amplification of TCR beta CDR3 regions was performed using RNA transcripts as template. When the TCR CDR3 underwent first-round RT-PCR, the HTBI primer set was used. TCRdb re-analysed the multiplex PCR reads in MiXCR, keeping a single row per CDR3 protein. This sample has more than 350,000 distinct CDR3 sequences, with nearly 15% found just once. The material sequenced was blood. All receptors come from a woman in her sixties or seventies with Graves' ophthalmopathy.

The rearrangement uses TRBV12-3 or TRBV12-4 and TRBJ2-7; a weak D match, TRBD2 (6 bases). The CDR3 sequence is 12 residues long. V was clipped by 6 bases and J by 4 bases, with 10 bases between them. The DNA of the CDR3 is TGTGCCAGCAGCGGGAGTCCTTACGAGCAGTACTTC. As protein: CASSGSPYEQYF.

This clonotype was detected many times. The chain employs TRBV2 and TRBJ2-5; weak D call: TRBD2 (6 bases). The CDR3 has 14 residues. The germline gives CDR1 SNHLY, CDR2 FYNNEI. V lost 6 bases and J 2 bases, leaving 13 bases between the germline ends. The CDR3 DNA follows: TGTGCCAGCAGGAGTAGCGGAAATCAAGAGACCCAGTACTTC. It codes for CASRSSGNQETQYF. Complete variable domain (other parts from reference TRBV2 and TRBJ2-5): EPEVTQTPSHQVTQMGQEVILRCVPISNHLYFYWYRQILGQKVEFLVSFYNNEISEKSEIFDDQFSVERPDGSNFTLKIRSTKLEDSAMYFCASRSSGNQETQYFGPGTRLLVL.

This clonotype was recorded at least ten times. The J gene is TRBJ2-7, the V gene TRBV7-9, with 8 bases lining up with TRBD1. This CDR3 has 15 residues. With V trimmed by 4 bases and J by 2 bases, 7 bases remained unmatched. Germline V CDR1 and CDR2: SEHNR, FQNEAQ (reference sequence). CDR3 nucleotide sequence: TGTGCCAGCAGCTCGCCGACAGGGGTTGCCTACGAGCAGTACTTC. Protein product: CASSSPTGVAYEQYF.

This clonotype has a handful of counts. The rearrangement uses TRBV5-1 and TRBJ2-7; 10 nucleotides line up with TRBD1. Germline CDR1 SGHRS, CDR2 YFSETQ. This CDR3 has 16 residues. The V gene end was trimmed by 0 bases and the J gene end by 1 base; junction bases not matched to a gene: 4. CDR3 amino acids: CASSLAGQGLSYEQYF. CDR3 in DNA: TGCGCCAGCAGCTTGGCGGGACAGGGGTTATCCTACGAGCAGTACTTC.

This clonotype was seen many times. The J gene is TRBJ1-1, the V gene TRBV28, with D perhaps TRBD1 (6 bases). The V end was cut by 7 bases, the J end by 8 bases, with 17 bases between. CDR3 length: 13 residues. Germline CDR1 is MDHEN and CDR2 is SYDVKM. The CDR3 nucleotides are TGTGCCAGCACACCCAGACAGGACATGGAAGCTTTCTTT. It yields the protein CASTPRQDMEAFF.

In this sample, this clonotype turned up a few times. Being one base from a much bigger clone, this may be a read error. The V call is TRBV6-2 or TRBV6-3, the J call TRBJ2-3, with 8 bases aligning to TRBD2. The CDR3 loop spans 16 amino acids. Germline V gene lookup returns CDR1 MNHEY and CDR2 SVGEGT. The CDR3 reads CASRGAAGGSTDPQYF. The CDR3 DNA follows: TGTGCCAGCAGAGGCGCCGCGGGAGGAAGCACAGATCCGCAGTATTTT.

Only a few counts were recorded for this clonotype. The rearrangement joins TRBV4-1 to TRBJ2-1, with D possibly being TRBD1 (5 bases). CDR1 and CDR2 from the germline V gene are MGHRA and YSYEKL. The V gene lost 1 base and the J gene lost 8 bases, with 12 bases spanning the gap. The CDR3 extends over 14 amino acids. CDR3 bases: TGCGCCAGCAGCCAAGTGGAAGGGGCGTATGAGCAGTTCTTC. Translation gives CASSQVEGAYEQFF.

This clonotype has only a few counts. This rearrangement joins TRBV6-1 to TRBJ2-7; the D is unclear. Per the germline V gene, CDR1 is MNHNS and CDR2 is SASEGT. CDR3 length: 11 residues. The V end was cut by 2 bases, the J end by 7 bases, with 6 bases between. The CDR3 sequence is CASSENGEQYF. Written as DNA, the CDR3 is TGTGCCAGCAGTGAAAACGGGGAGCAGTACTTC.

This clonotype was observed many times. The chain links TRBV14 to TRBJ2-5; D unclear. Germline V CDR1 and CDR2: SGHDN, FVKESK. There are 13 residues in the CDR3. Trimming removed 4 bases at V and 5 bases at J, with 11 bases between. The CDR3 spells CASSRLMTETQYF. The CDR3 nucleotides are TGTGCCAGCAGCCGGCTGATGACGGAGACCCAGTACTTC.

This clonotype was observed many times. The CDR3, as DNA: TGTGCCAGCAGAAGAAGCGGGAGCGGATCCAAAAACATTCAGTACTTC. Amino acids: CASRRSGSGSKNIQYF. The chain combines TRBV28 with TRBJ2-4; TRBD2 matches at 8 bases. The germline V gene has CDR1 MDHEN and CDR2 SYDVKM. The V and J ends lost 6 bases and 2 bases, in that order; junction bases with no gene match: 9. The CDR3 length is 16 residues.

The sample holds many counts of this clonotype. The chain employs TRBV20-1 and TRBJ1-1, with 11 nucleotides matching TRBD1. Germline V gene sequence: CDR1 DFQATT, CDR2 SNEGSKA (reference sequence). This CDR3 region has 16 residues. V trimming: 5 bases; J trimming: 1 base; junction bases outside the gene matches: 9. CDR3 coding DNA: TGCAGTGCTTGTGATCCGGGACAGGGGGGGAACACTGAAGCTTTCTTT. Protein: CSACDPGQGGNTEAFF.

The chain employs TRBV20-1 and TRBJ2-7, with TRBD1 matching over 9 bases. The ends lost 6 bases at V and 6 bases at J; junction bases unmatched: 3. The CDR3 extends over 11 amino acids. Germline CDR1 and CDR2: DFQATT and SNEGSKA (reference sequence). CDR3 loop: CSARQGGEQYF. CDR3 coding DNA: TGCAGTGCGCGACAGGGGGGCGAGCAGTACTTC.

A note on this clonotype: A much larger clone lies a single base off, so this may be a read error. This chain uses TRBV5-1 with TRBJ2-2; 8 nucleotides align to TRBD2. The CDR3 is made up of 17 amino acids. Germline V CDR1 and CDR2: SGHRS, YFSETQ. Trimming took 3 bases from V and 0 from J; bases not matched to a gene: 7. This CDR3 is CASSWGLAGANTGELFF. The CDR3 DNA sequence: TGCGCCAGCAGCTGGGGGCTAGCGGGCGCGAACACCGGGGAGCTGTTTTTT.